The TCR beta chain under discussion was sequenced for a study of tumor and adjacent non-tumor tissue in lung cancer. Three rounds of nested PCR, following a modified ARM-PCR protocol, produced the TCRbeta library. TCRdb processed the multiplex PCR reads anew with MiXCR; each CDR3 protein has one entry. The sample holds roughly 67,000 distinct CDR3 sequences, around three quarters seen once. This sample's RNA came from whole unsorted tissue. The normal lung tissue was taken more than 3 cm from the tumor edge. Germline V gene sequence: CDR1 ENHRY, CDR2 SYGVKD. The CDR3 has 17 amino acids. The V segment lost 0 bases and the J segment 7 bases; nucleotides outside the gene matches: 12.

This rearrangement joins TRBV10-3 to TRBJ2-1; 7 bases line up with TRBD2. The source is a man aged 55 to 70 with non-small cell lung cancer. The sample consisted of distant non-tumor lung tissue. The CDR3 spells CAISESILELAWNEQFF. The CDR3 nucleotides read TGTGCCATCAGTGAGTCGATACTGGAACTAGCGTGGAATGAGCAGTTCTTC.